This TCR beta chain stems from a study of cytomegalovirus exposure and HLA in healthy donors. The method was immunoSEQ multiplex PCR; TCRdb's version includes in-frame clones alone and lacks a portion of them. The sample gives about 44,000 clones, approximately 94% of which show up once; over 2% is in the top ten. In germline, CDR1 is SEHNR, CDR2 FQNEAQ (reference sequence). The length of the CDR3 is 13 residues. V shed 10 bases and J shed 4 bases, with 16 bases lying between them. The specimen sequenced was PBMCs. This receptor was identified in a woman younger than 35 in good health and CMV-seronegative. V and J are TRBV7-9 and TRBJ1-1, with D perhaps TRBD1 (6 bases). CDR3 sequence reads: CAIRGGEVTEAFF. The CDR3 DNA follows: TGTGCCATCCGAGGGGGGGAGGTCACTGAAGCTTTCTTT.